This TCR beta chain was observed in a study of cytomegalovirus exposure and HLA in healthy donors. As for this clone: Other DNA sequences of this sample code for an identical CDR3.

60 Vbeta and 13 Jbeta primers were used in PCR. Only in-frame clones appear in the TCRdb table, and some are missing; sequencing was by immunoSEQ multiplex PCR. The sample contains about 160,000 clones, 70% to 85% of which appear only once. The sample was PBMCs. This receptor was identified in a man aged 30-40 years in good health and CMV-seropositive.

The CDR3 DNA follows: TGCGCCAGCAGCCCCGGGACAGGGGGGTACGAGCAGTACTTC. This codes for CASSPGTGGYEQYF. The gene calls are TRBV5-1 and TRBJ2-7, with 11 positions matching TRBD1. Germline V CDR1 and CDR2: SGHRS, YFSETQ. The CDR3 covers 14 residues. Trimming took 4 bases from V and 4 from J; bases not matched to a gene: 4.